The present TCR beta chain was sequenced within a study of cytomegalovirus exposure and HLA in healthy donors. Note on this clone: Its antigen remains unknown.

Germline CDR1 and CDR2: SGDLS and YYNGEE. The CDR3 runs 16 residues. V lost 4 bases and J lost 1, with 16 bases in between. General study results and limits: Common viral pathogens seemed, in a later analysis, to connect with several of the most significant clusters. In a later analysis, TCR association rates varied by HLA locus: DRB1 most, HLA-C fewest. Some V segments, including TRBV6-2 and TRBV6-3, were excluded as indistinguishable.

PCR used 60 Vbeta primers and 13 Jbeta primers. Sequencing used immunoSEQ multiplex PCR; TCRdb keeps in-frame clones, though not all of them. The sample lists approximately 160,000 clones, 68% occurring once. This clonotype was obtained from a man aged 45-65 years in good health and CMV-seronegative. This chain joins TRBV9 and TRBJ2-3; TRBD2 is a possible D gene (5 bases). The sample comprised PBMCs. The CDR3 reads CASSTRKVLGTDTQYF. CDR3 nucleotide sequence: TGTGCCAGCAGCACTAGAAAGGTTTTGGGCACAGATACGCAGTATTTT.